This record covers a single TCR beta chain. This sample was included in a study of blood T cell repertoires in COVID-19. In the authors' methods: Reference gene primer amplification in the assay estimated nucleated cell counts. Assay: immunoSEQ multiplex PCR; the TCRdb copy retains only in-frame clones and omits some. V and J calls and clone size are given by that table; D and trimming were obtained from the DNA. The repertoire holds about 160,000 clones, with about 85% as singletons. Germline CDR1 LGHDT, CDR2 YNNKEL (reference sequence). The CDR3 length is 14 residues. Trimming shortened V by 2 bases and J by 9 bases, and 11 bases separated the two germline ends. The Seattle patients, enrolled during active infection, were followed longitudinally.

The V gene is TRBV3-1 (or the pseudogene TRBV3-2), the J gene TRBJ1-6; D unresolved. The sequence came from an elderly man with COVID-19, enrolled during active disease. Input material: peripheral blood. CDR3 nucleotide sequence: TGTGCCAGCAGCCAATCGATCCTGCGTTCACCCCTCCACTTT. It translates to CASSQSILRSPLHF.